The clone carrying this TCR beta chain was observed once. These data originate in a study of shared clonotypes between healthy human individuals. The study separated CD4+ cells into CD45RA+ naive and CD45RA-negative memory subsets. The CDR3 has 15 amino acids. Looked up from germline, CDR1 is SGHRS and CDR2 is YFSETQ. The J segment lost 0 bases and the V segment lost 4 bases, leaving 7 bases of the junction unmatched. Assay execution proceeded at the deep level. Data came from immunoSEQ multiplex PCR; TCRdb stores just in-frame clones and leaves some out. The top ten hold under 2% of the sample, which has hundreds of thousands of clones, roughly 70% seen once.

The chain is built from TRBV5-1 and TRBJ2-7; 7 bases fit TRBD1. The sequence came from a woman aged 25 to 39 in good health. Material for sequencing was memory CD4+ T cells sorted from blood. Described subset: CD45RA-negative fraction. This chain's CDR3 is CASSVTGDLSYEQYF. The CDR3 DNA reads TGCGCCAGCAGCGTTACAGGGGACCTCTCCTACGAGCAGTACTTC.